Detailed here is one T cell receptor (beta chain). Antigen unknown. Researchers ran the PCR with 60 Vbeta and 13 Jbeta primers. The repertoire was sequenced with immunoSEQ multiplex PCR; TCRdb's copy has only in-frame clones and lacks some. This table holds almost 200,000 clones, almost 85% found once. The sample originates from a study of cytomegalovirus exposure and HLA in healthy donors. Whole-study results and caveats: Most likely, a cluster of highly shared sequence variants arose as a sequencing artifact. Beyond CMV serostatus, there was no information to go on about immune exposure. In a later analysis, CMV-associated beta chains were mostly HLA-associated, it appeared.

The sequence derives from a woman between 45 and 60 years old in good health and CMV-seronegative. The sequenced sample consisted of PBMCs.

The CDR3 DNA reads TGCGCCAGCAGCTCGCAACTGGGTTTAGCGTCCTACAATGAGCAGTTCTTC. Its translation is CASSSQLGLASYNEQFF. This sequence joins TRBV5-1 and TRBJ2-1; weak D call: TRBD2 (5 bases). Germline V gives CDR1 SGHRS, CDR2 YFSETQ. This CDR3 is built from 17 residues. V was pared by 3 bases and J by 1 base, with 17 bases between.